A single sample is the source of the 9 T cell receptor beta chains below, sequenced in a study of metastatic and nonmetastatic thyroid tumors. Each patient went into thyroid surgery without having received any treatment. TCRdb reanalyzed the PCR reads with MiXCR. Here the sample spans roughly 28,000 clones, roughly 19% being singletons. The sample comprised blood. These receptors were collected from a female donor with papillary thyroid cancer or a benign thyroid nodule (not recorded which). Some clones in this sample may be carry-over from other donors' samples.

This clone occurred many times. The chain couples TRBV3-1 to TRBJ2-7; 12 nucleotides agree with TRBD2. Germline V lookup: CDR1 LGHDT, CDR2 YNNKEL (reference sequence). V shed 4 bases and J 4 bases; nucleotides not matched to a gene: 5. The CDR3 runs to 15 residues. The CDR3 is CASSRGLAGRYEQYF. The CDR3 DNA sequence: TGTGCCAGCAGCCGAGGACTAGCGGGGAGGTACGAGCAGTACTTC.

Only a few counts were recorded for this clone. This CDR3 is also generated by other DNA sequences in the sample. V is TRBV4-2 and J is TRBJ1-3, with D possibly matching TRBD1 (6 bases). The CDR3 consists of 15 residues. Germline assignment: CDR1 LGHNA and CDR2 YNFKEQ. Trimming removed 4 bases from V and 6 bases from J, with 16 bases in between. The CDR3 bases are TGTGCCAGCAGCCGGCAACAGGGTAAGGAAAACACCATATATTTT. Amino acids: CASSRQQGKENTIYF.

Worth noting for this clone: Germline is not matched at one junction end, which may reflect a read error. The chain uses TRBV12-3 or TRBV12-4 and TRBJ2-1, with 10 bases fitting TRBD2. The CDR3 extends over 15 amino acids. CDR3 DNA: TGTGCCAGCAGTTTAACTAGCGGGACTTACAATGGGCAGTTCTTC. This translates into CASSLTSGTYNGQFF.

V is TRBV9 and J is TRBJ2-1; tentative D call: TRBD1 (6 bases). The CDR3 is 16 residues long. Trimming left V 0 bases short and J 1 base short, with 11 bases between. Germline V gives CDR1 SGDLS, CDR2 YYNGEE. This CDR3 reads CASSVEGGSSYNEQFF. The DNA of the CDR3 is TGTGCCAGCAGCGTAGAAGGGGGTTCATCCTACAATGAGCAGTTCTTC. The full variable domain, with the rest looked up from reference TRBV9 and TRBJ2-1, is DSGVTQTPKHLITATGQRVTLRCSPRSGDLSVYWYQQSLDQGLQFLIQYYNGEERAKGNILERFSAQQFPDLHSELNLSSLELGDSALYFCASSVEGGSSYNEQFFGPGTRLTVL.

The sample holds many counts of this clone. CDR3 DNA sequence: TGTGCCAGCAGGGGAATAACCTCCTACGAGCAGTACTTC. This encodes CASRGITSYEQYF. J is TRBJ2-7 and V is TRBV28; unclear D gene. Germline-derived CDR1 and CDR2 are MDHEN and SYDVKM. CDR3 size: 13 residues. The V gene lost 6 bases and the J gene lost 0 bases, with 9 bases spanning the gap.

A word on this clone: The junction departs from the called germline gene at one end, perhaps through a read error. The CDR3 reads CSASGGEQCF. In DNA, the CDR3 is TGCAGTGCTTCCGGGGGCGAGCAGTGCTTC. The rearrangement links TRBV20-1 to TRBJ2-7; possibly TRBD1 or TRBD2 for D (6 bases each). The CDR3 consists of 10 residues. The V gene's germline CDR1 is DFQATT and CDR2 SNEGSKA (reference sequence).

This clone was counted between two and nine times. This chain's CDR3 is CASTTWGEQFF. The CDR3 DNA reads TGTGCCAGCACTACCTGGGGTGAGCAGTTCTTC. The chain carries TRBV12-3 or TRBV12-4 and TRBJ2-1; no reliable D call. V was trimmed by 7 bases and J by 9 bases, leaving 10 bases between them. CDR3 size: 11 residues.

V usage is TRBV5-1 and J usage is TRBJ1-2, with TRBD1 as a possible D gene (5 bases). This CDR3 contains 14 residues. The germline CDR1 and CDR2 sequences are SGHRS and YFSETQ. The ends were cut back, 0 bases at V and 8 bases at J, with 14 bases in the middle. CDR3 sequence (DNA): TGCGCCAGCAGCTTGGTGGGGGAGAGGTCAGGCTACACCTTC. This encodes CASSLVGERSGYTF.

In its sample, this clone is medium-sized. The chain links TRBV6-1 to TRBJ2-1; tentative D call: TRBD1 (6 bases). The CDR3 extends over 14 amino acids. Germline V gene data show CDR1 as MNHNS and CDR2 as SASEGT. Trimming took 2 bases from V and 7 from J, leaving 12 bases between them. CDR3 loop: CASSESAGVNEQFF. The DNA for the CDR3 is TGTGCCAGCAGTGAATCTGCAGGGGTGAATGAGCAGTTCTTC.